The rows below give T cell receptor beta chains drawn from one sample of a study of T-cell reconstitution after alpha-beta-depleted transplantation in children. One entry per CDR3 protein results from TCRdb running MiXCR on the PCR reads. The sample includes fewer than 550,000 distinct CDR3 sequences, about 11% of them seen just once. Sample: PBMCs, taken before TCRalphabeta/CD19-depleted stem cell transplant. Receptors were obtained from a child younger than 10 with inherited bone marrow failure, due to receive a stem cell transplant. CDR3s leave out the opening cysteine and the closing phenylalanine or tryptophan. A D gene is named only where the DNA matches it firmly. Size is omitted from some rows. Given values are once, few, many or a class for expanded clones.

>TRBJ2-1|many|TRBV20-1|TRBD2
SARDGTSYNEQF
>TRBJ2-7|many|TRBV20-1|TRBD2
SARVAGGPHEQY
>TRBJ1-5|many|TRBV7-6|.
ASSLGDRDQPQH
>TRBJ2-6|many|TRBV5-1|.
ASSVSGTALSGANVLT
>TRBJ2-7|many|TRBV3-1|TRBD2
ASSQGLAASYEQY
>TRBJ2-1|many|TRBV20-1|.
SARDPHDNEQF
>TRBJ2-3|few|TRBV18|TRBD2
ASSPFTSGSGMVDTQY
>TRBJ2-7|few|TRBV5-1|TRBD1
ASSLRDSLREQY
>TRBJ1-1|many|TRBV5-6|.
ASSLGVPAEAF
>TRBJ2-7|many|TRBV5-1|.
ASSLGAGLNSYEQY
>TRBJ2-7|few|TRBV12-3/TRBV12-4|.
ASSTRGRPYYEQY
>TRBJ1-1|many|TRBV5-6|.
ASRSAGDLDEAF
>TRBJ2-6|.|TRBV28|.
ASRQGPSSGANVLT
>TRBJ2-1|many|TRBV15|TRBD2
ATSREAGELGEQF
>TRBJ2-7|many|TRBV12-3/TRBV12-4|.
ASSRLPGSEQY
>TRBJ2-2|.|TRBV4-3|TRBD2
ASSQDGRLDTGELL
>TRBJ1-3|many|TRBV12-3/TRBV12-4|TRBD1
ASPGGSGNTIY
>TRBJ2-7|.|TRBV2|.
ASSGQFTYEQY
>TRBJ2-3|.|TRBV4-1|.
ASSQFGRSWAIREIADSFPTQY
>TRBJ1-6|.|TRBV7-6|.
ASSLGGGSPLH
>TRBJ2-3|many|TRBV28|.
ASSPGASDTQY
>TRBJ2-7|many|TRBV7-9|.
ASSFGGGRAYEQY
>TRBJ1-1|.|TRBV5-6|.
ASSLERETEAF
>TRBJ1-2|many|TRBV20-1|.
SFQSYGYT
>TRBJ2-1|many|TRBV5-1|.
ASSLLAESSYNEQF
>TRBJ2-1|many|TRBV3-1|TRBD1
ASSHETGALYNEQF
>TRBJ1-6|many|TRBV10-2|.
ASSVAGNNSPLH
>TRBJ1-5|.|TRBV28|.
ASTRGRGQPQH
>TRBJ2-2|many|TRBV6-1|.
ASSGRLGNTGELF
>TRBJ1-4|many|TRBV7-9|.
ASSSYPDGGNEKLF
>TRBJ1-4|few|TRBV12-3/TRBV12-4|.
ASSFGRSYEKLF
>TRBJ1-1|many|TRBV4-3|.
ASSQDRGFTEAF
>TRBJ2-1|few|TRBV5-4|.
ASRNSRSQGVNEQF
>TRBJ1-3|many|TRBV20-1|TRBD1
SARDRQGTSGNTIY
>TRBJ1-1|once|TRBV29-1|.
SVEAVGTEAF
>TRBJ1-2|many|TRBV20-1|.
SARDIPNYGYT
>TRBJ2-7|.|TRBV20-1|.
SARKGTIYEQY
>TRBJ2-2|few|TRBV12-3/TRBV12-4|TRBD2
ASSLLSGRATGELF
>TRBJ1-5|many|TRBV19|.
ASSIWGSNQPQH
>TRBJ2-3|.|TRBV29-1|TRBD2
SAQGLTSGSSDTQY
>TRBJ2-3|many|TRBV5-4|.
ASSLLGGVGSTDTQY
>TRBJ1-5|.|TRBV29-1|.
SAEEQAGGIEH
>TRBJ2-1|.|TRBV19|.
ASSIYENNEQF